Detailed here is one T cell receptor beta chain. As yet, its antigen is unknown. This record comes from a study of brain T cells in children with intractable seizures. Study-level points and caveats: HCMV serostatus was not known, and viral specificity came from CDR3 similarity only.

TCRdb's copy holds only in-frame clones and misses some; the assay was immunoSEQ multiplex PCR. The sample lists 110,000 or so clones; 94% were seen once. The TCR comes from a boy under two years old with hemimegalencephaly and intractable seizures. Sequencing used peripheral blood, obtained at surgery.

The DNA of the CDR3 is TGTGCCAGCAGCCCGCGCATGAACACTGAAGCTTTCTTT. Amino acids: CASSPRMNTEAFF. The gene calls are TRBV7-9 and TRBJ1-1; no firm D call. With 5 bases removed from V and 0 bases from J, the gap between germline ends came to 7 bases. Germline-derived CDR1 and CDR2 are SEHNR and FQNEAQ (reference sequence). The CDR3 runs 13 residues. Full variable domain (remainder filled in from reference TRBV7-9 and TRBJ1-1): DTGVSQNPRHKITKRGQNVTFRCDPISEHNRLYWYRQTLGQGPEFLTYFQNEAQLEKSRLLSDRFSAERPKGSFSTLEIQRTEQGDSAMYLCASSPRMNTEAFFGQGTRLTVV.